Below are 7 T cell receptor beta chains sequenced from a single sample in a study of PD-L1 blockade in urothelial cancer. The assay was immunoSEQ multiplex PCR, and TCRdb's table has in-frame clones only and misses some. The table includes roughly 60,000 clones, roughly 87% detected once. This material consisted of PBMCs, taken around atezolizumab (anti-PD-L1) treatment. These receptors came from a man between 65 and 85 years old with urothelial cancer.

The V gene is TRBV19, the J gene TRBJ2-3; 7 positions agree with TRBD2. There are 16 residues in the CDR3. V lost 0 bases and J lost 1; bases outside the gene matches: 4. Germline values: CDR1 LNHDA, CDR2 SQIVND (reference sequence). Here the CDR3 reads CASSIEKRGGTDTQYF. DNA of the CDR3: TGTGCCAGTAGTATAGAAAAGCGGGGAGGCACAGATACGCAGTATTTT.

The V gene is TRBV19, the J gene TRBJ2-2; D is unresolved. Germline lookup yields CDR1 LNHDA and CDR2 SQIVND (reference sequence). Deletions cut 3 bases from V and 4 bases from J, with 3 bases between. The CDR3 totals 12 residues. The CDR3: CASSIGTGELFF. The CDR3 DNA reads TGTGCCAGTAGTATCGGCACCGGGGAGCTGTTTTTT.

This CDR3 is CASSLASSVTGNTIYF. The CDR3 nucleotides read TGTGCCAGCAGCTTAGCATCTAGCGTAACTGGAAACACCATATATTTT. The J gene is TRBJ1-3, the V gene TRBV7-9; D is undetermined. The germline V gene has CDR1 SEHNR and CDR2 FQNEAQ (reference sequence). The length of the CDR3 is 16 residues. V dropped 0 bases and J dropped 2 bases, with 11 bases sitting between them.

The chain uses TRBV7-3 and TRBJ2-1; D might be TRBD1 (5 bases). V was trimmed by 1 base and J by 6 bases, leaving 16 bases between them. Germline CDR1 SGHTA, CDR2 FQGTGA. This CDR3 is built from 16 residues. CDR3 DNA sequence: TGTGCCAGCAGCTTAATTGCCTCAGGGAACCCCAATGAGCAGTTCTTC. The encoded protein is CASSLIASGNPNEQFF.

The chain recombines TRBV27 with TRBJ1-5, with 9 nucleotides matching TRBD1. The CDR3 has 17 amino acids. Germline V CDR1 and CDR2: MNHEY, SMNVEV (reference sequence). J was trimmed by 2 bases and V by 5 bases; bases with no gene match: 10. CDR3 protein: CASSPNRGQGGNQPQHF. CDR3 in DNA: TGTGCCAGCAGTCCTAACAGGGGGCAGGGGGGCAATCAGCCCCAGCATTTT.

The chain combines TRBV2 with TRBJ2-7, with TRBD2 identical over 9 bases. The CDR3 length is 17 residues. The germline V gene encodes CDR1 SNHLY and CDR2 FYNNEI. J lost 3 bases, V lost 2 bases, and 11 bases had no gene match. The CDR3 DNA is TGTGCCAGCAGTGAATCCGGAACTAGCGGGCTCGGCTACGAGCAGTACTTC. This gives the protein CASSESGTSGLGYEQYF.

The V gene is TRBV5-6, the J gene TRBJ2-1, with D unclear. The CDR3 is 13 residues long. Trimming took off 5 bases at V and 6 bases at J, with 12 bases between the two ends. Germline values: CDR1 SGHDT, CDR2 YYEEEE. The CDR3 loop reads CASSFGGLNEQFF. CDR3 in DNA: TGTGCCAGCAGTTTTGGTGGGCTCAATGAGCAGTTCTTC.